This T cell receptor beta chain appears in the sequencing data of a study of blood T cell repertoires in COVID-19. TCRdb keeps only in-frame clones here, not all; method: immunoSEQ multiplex PCR. There are about 190,000 clones in the sample; more than 85% occur only once, and 1.1% lies in the top ten. Germline V CDR1 and CDR2: SEHNR, FQNEAQ (reference sequence). The ends lost 4 bases at V and 8 bases at J; junction bases unmatched: 13. The length of the CDR3 is 16 residues. The chain links TRBV7-9 to TRBJ2-3; TRBD1 agrees at 9 bases. Sequencing was performed on peripheral blood. This TCR derives from a young man with acute or convalescent COVID-19. The CDR3 nucleotides are TGTGCCAGCAGCTCCACAGGGGGCGGTACGACTACTACGCAGTATTTT. It specifies CASSSTGGGTTTTQYF.